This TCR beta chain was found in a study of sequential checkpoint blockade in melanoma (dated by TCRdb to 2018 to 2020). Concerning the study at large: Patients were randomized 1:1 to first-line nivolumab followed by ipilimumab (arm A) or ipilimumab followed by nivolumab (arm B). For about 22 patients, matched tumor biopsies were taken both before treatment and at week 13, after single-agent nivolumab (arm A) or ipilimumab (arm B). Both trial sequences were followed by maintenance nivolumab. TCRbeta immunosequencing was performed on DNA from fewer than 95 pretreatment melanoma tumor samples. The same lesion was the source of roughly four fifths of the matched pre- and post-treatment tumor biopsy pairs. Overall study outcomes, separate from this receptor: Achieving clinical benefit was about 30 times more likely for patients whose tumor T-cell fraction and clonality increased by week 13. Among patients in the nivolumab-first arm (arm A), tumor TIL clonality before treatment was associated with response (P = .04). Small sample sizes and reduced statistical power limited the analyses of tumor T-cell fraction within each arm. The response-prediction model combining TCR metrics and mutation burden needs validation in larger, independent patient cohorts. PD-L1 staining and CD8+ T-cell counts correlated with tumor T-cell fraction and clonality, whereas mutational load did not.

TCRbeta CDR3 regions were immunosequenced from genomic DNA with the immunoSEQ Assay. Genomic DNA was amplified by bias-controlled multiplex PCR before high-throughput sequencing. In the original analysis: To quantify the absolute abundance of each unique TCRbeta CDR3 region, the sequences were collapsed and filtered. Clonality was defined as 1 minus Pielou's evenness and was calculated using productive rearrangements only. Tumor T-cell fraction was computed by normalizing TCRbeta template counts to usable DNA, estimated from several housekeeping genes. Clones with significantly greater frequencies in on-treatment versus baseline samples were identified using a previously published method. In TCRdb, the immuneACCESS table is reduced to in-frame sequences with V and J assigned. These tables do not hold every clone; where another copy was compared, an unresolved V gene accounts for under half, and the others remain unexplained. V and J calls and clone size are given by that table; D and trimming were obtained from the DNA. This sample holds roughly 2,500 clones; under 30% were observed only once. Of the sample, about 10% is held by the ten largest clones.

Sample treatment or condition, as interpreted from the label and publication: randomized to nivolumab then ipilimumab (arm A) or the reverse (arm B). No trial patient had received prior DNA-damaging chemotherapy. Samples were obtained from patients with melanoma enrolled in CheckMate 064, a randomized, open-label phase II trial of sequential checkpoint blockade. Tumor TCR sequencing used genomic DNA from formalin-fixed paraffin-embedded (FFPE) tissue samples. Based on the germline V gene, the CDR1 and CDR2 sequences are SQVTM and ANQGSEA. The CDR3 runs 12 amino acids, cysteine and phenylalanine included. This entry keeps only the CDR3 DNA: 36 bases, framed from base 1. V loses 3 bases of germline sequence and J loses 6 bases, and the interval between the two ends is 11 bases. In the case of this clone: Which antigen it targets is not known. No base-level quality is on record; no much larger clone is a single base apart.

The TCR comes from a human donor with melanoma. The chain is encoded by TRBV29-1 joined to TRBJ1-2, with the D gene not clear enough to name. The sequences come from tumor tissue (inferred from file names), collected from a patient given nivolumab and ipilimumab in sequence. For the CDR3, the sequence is CSVDYRRNGYTF. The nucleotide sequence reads TGCAGCGTTGACTATCGGAGAAATGGCTACACCTTC.